This T cell receptor (beta chain) appears in the sequencing data of a study of blood T cell repertoires in COVID-19. In the study overall: Donors in the United States, Italy and Spain gave samples during acute or convalescent COVID-19.

This clone occurred many times. V gave up 2 bases and J gave up 8 bases, with 23 bases separating them. In germline, CDR1 is SGHKS, CDR2 YYEKEE (reference sequence). CDR3 length: 17 amino acids. Clones were sequenced by immunoSEQ multiplex PCR, and TCRdb holds only the in-frame ones, with some missing. The sample has approximately 260,000 clones; approximately 88% are singletons. Source material: peripheral blood. The clonotype was recovered from a man in his forties or fifties with acute or convalescent COVID-19. The V and J genes are TRBV5-5 and TRBJ1-5; D might be TRBD1 (6 bases). CDR3: CASSLSREGGLVEPQHF. The CDR3 DNA reads TGTGCCAGCAGCTTATCAAGGGAGGGGGGACTCGTCGAGCCCCAGCATTTT.